A selection of T cell receptor beta chains follows, all from one sample in a study of naive and memory T cell subsets. TCRdb processed the 5' RACE reads anew with MiXCR; each CDR3 protein has one entry. The profile covers roughly 60,000 distinct CDR3 sequences, with roughly 7% appearing a single time and 9.7% taken by the ten largest. Every receptor here comes from a male donor in good health. Each CDR3 is given without its conserved first and last residue.

j_gene | v_gene | CDR3aa
TRBJ1-6 | TRBV5-5 | ASSLGDRGNSPLH
TRBJ2-5 | TRBV18 | ASSPPTNGETQY
TRBJ2-3 | TRBV29-1 | SVVGAAGGQGDTQY
TRBJ1-2 | TRBV7-2 | ASSSTVRGGYT
TRBJ2-1 | TRBV5-1 | ASSLAMSGSFNEQF
TRBJ2-3 | TRBV29-1 | SVDGWSRNTDTQY
TRBJ2-1 | TRBV10-1 | ASRPTGGEQF
TRBJ1-6 | TRBV11-2 | ASSLGGGFNSPLH
TRBJ2-1 | TRBV5-1 | ASSLGTSGGALNEQF
TRBJ1-3 | TRBV6-6 | ASSSRGTPGNTIY
TRBJ2-5 | TRBV29-1 | SVEAGPETQY
TRBJ2-7 | TRBV6-2/TRBV6-3 | ASSYFGGTYEQY
TRBJ2-5 | TRBV29-1 | SVTSDDQETQY
TRBJ1-4 | TRBV2 | ASSSQGTNEKLF
TRBJ2-7 | TRBV30 | AWSGTSGGTYEQY
TRBJ2-1 | TRBV5-6 | ASSLGRGGSYNEQF
TRBJ2-6 | TRBV6-2/TRBV6-3 | ASIRDGANVLT
TRBJ2-7 | TRBV28 | ASSLPVTYEQY
TRBJ1-1 | TRBV6-5 | ASSSIGTEAF
TRBJ2-2 | TRBV2 | ASRAGLGGTGELF
TRBJ1-1 | TRBV29-1 | SVEEGGAPGVLSLAEAF
TRBJ2-1 | TRBV11-2 | ASSLNPRVASYNEQF
TRBJ2-3 | TRBV6-5 | ASSYSVSGKSDTQY
TRBJ1-1 | TRBV12-3/TRBV12-4 | ASTPGPQGAF
TRBJ2-3 | TRBV12-3/TRBV12-4 | ASSSRTDTQY
TRBJ2-1 | TRBV24-1 | ATSDSPGTGGRWGYNEQF
TRBJ1-2 | TRBV20-1 | SVSGGLVYGYT
TRBJ1-1 | TRBV5-6 | ASSYKSMNTEAF
TRBJ1-1 | TRBV11-2 | ASSLDSTGEAF
TRBJ2-5 | TRBV9 | ASQRGGQAETQY
TRBJ1-2 | TRBV30 | AWSGAGQSFNYGYT
TRBJ2-7 | TRBV5-1 | ATRQAEQY
TRBJ2-3 | TRBV7-9 | ASSPWTSGRGDTQY
TRBJ2-1 | TRBV5-6 | ASSLVGTHEQF
TRBJ1-4 | TRBV12-3/TRBV12-4 | ASSFPVKREKLF
TRBJ2-7 | TRBV4-1 | ASSQEETRGEQY
TRBJ1-1 | TRBV5-1 | ASSSTGEVNTEAF
TRBJ2-3 | TRBV5-1 | ASSLGLAGVGTDTQY
TRBJ2-6 | TRBV20-1 | SAARDSGANVLT
TRBJ1-2 | TRBV5-5 | ASSLLDSIPNYGYT
TRBJ1-4 | TRBV5-1 | ASSLVKENEKLF
TRBJ2-1 | TRBV5-1 | ASRERGGPSNEQF
TRBJ2-7 | TRBV12-3/TRBV12-4 | ASSPRTVSYEQY
TRBJ2-6 | TRBV6-1 | ASTQGSGANVLT
TRBJ1-3 | TRBV20-1 | SARAAVEVVGNTIY
TRBJ2-1 | TRBV19 | ASSIDLGNEQF
TRBJ2-7 | TRBV6-5 | ASSSGQGYEQY